The clone carrying this TCR beta chain was observed many times. Its antigen is unidentified. In making TCR beta libraries, quantitative 5'-RACE with molecular barcodes was used. TCRdb redid the calling of the 5' RACE reads with MiXCR, one entry per CDR3 protein. The repertoire consists of around 230,000 distinct CDR3 sequences, with over 7% occurring once and the leading ten covering more than 4%. This entry comes from a study of CD8 T cells in ankylosing spondylitis. Study conclusions and caveats: Prior work had noted some motif variants in reactive arthritis blood and synovial fluid.

Germline CDR1 reads MNHEY; CDR2 reads SVGEGT. The CDR3 runs to 12 residues. V dropped 8 bases and J dropped 1 base, with 8 bases sitting between them. Sequenced material: blood, either unsorted or a sorted T cell fraction (not recorded which). The clonotype comes from a female donor with ankylosing spondylitis or in good health (not recorded which). This chain connects TRBV6-2 or TRBV6-3 to TRBJ1-1; weak D call: TRBD1 (5 bases). CDR3 coding DNA: TGTGCCAGCGGGACGGCGAACACTGAAGCTTTCTTT. Protein: CASGTANTEAFF.